This T cell receptor beta chain came from a study of blood T cell repertoires in COVID-19. Assay used: immunoSEQ multiplex PCR; TCRdb lists only in-frame clones, some missing. The profile covers under 200,000 clones, with 81% appearing a single time and roughly 6% taken by the ten largest. The sequence came from a woman between 40 and 55 years old with acute COVID-19. Sequences were obtained from PBMCs or T cells enriched from blood (not recorded which).

This CDR3 reads CASSLPHGTFINEQFF. The CDR3 DNA reads TGCGCCAGCAGCTTGCCACACGGGACATTCATCAATGAGCAGTTCTTC. The chain uses TRBV5-1 and TRBJ2-1; D might be TRBD1 (6 bases). Trimming stripped 1 base from V and 6 bases from J, with 17 bases between. The CDR3 covers 16 residues. Germline-derived CDR1 and CDR2 are SGHRS and YFSETQ.